This TCR beta chain originates from a study of blood T cell repertoires in COVID-19. Study-level information: Acute-phase and convalescent COVID-19 samples originated in the United States, Italy and Spain.

Authors' methods: Quantification of nucleated cells was approximated via reference gene primer amplification. The protocol was immunoSEQ multiplex PCR, while the TCRdb copy is restricted to in-frame clones and leaves out a portion. For V, J and clone size, that table is used; D and trimming come from the DNA. The data hold about 220,000 clones, with 82% observed a single time. Seattle participants joined during active infection and were tracked over time. Germline loops: CDR1 SGHAT, CDR2 FQNNGV. The CDR3 covers 18 residues. J gave up 5 bases and V 5 bases, and 18 bases lay outside the gene matches. The clonotype comes from a woman between 70 and 85 years old with COVID-19, enrolled during active disease. Material for sequencing was peripheral blood. The rearrangement uses TRBV11-2 and TRBJ1-1, with 9 bases aligning to TRBD1. For the CDR3, the DNA is TGTGCCAGCAGCGCGGACAGGGGATATCAGTTTGGCCAAACTGAAGCTTTCTTT. Its translation: CASSADRGYQFGQTEAFF.